The 12 T cell receptor beta chains in this list originate from one sample, sequenced in a study of control samples from healthy donors and cancer patients. Only in-frame clones appear in the TCRdb table, and some are missing; sequencing was by immunoSEQ multiplex PCR. The data show about 86,000 clones, 94% seen once. The sample taken for sequencing was blood. The receptor source for this set is a young woman in good health.

This rearrangement joins TRBV7-3 to TRBJ2-3, with D maybe TRBD2 (6 bases). The V and J ends lost 5 bases and 4 bases respectively, with 16 bases between them. The CDR3 covers 15 residues. CDR1 SGHTA and CDR2 FQGTGA come from the germline V gene. This CDR3 is CASSLRTGAPDTQYF. The DNA for the CDR3 is TGTGCCAGCAGCCTAAGGACGGGAGCCCCAGATACGCAGTATTTT.

The chain uses TRBV16 and TRBJ2-7, with 10 bases fitting TRBD2. With 0 bases clipped from V and 3 bases from J, the junction kept 5 bases outside the gene matches. This CDR3 has 16 amino acids. In germline, CDR1 is KGHSY, CDR2 FQNENV. CDR3 sequence: CASSQSLAGVDYEQYF. The CDR3 DNA is TGTGCCAGCAGCCAATCTCTAGCGGGAGTGGACTACGAGCAGTACTTC.

This rearrangement joins TRBV18 to TRBJ2-2; 8 bases are a match to TRBD2. Looked up from germline, CDR1 is KGHSH and CDR2 is LQKENI. This CDR3 comprises 14 residues. V gave up 4 bases and J gave up 7 bases; unmatched junction bases: 5. The CDR3 reads CASSRSGSGGELFF. The CDR3 region has the DNA TGTGCCAGCTCACGCAGCGGGAGTGGCGGGGAGCTGTTTTTT.

The rearrangement joins TRBV11-2 to TRBJ2-1; 12 bases fit TRBD2. The CDR3 is 14 amino acids. The V gene's germline CDR1 is SGHAT and CDR2 FQNNGV. V lost 8 bases and J lost 6; bases outside the gene matches: 5. Here the CDR3 DNA reads TGTGCCAGCTCGGCTAGCGGGAGGGCCAATGAGCAGTTCTTC. Translating it yields CASSASGRANEQFF. The entire variable domain, with the rest obtained from reference TRBV11-2 and TRBJ2-1, is as follows: EAGVAQSPRYKIIEKRQSVAFWCNPISGHATLYWYQQILGQGPKLLIQFQNNGVVDDSQLPKDRFSAERLKGVDSTLKIQPAKLEDSAVYLCASSASGRANEQFFGPGTRLTVL.

V gene TRBV7-2 combines with J gene TRBJ1-3; 8 nucleotides align to TRBD1. Germline V CDR1 and CDR2: SGHTA, FQGNSA. The CDR3 runs 15 residues. The V segment lost 5 bases and the J segment 0 bases; nucleotides outside the gene matches: 3. CDR3 loop: CASSQDRGSGNTIYF. CDR3 DNA sequence: TGTGCCAGCAGCCAAGACAGGGGCTCTGGAAACACCATATATTTT. Full variable domain (rest looked up from reference TRBV7-2 and TRBJ1-3): GAGVSQSPSNKVTEKGKDVELRCDPISGHTALYWYRQSLGQGLEFLIYFQGNSAPDKSGLPSDRFSAERTGGSVSTLTIQRTQQEDSAVYLCASSQDRGSGNTIYFGEGSWLTVV.

This rearrangement joins TRBV27 to TRBJ2-3; perhaps TRBD1 as D (6 bases). This CDR3 has 15 residues. V shed 3 bases and J shed 1 base, with 11 bases lying between them. Germline CDR1 is MNHEY and CDR2 is SMNVEV (reference sequence). The CDR3 loop reads CASSFPPGGTDTQYF. In DNA form, the CDR3 reads TGTGCCAGCAGTTTTCCGCCAGGGGGCACAGATACGCAGTATTTT.

The chain couples TRBV5-1 to TRBJ2-3, with 13 bases aligning to TRBD2. V was pared by 3 bases and J by 2 bases, with 12 bases of the junction left unmatched. The germline CDR1 and CDR2 sequences are SGHRS and YFSETQ. The CDR3 covers 19 residues. CDR3 DNA: TGCGCCAGCAGCTACTCCCCGACTAGCGGGGGGAAGAACACAGATACGCAGTATTTT. Translation gives CASSYSPTSGGKNTDTQYF.

The genes are TRBV28 and TRBJ1-1, with D possibly matching TRBD1 (6 bases). Trimming left V 8 bases short and J 2 bases short, with 18 bases between. Germline V CDR1 and CDR2: MDHEN, SYDVKM. This CDR3 comprises 15 residues. DNA for the CDR3: TGTGCCAGCCTTCCTCCGGGACAACCCAACACTGAAGCTTTCTTT. This encodes CASLPPGQPNTEAFF.

The chain links TRBV27 to TRBJ2-3; 12 bases map to TRBD1. There are 15 residues in the CDR3. Germline assignment: CDR1 MNHEY and CDR2 SMNVEV (reference sequence). Unmatched junction bases numbered 4, after V lost 5 bases and J lost 4 bases. The CDR3 DNA is TGTGCCAGCAGTGCCGGGACAGGGGGCTCAGATACGCAGTATTTT. Residues: CASSAGTGGSDTQYF.

This clone was seen once. This chain connects TRBV6-5 to TRBJ1-6; D unresolved. CDR1 is MNHEY, CDR2 SVGAGI, per germline. V lost 6 bases and J 9 bases, leaving 15 bases between the germline ends. The CDR3 has 14 amino acids. CDR3 region: CASRASLGSSPLHF. CDR3 DNA sequence: TGTGCCAGCAGAGCGAGCCTCGGGAGTTCACCCCTCCACTTT.

The chain carries TRBV3-1 (or the pseudogene TRBV3-2) and TRBJ1-1; tentative D call: TRBD1 (5 bases). The CDR3 has 17 amino acids. In germline, CDR1 is LGHDT, CDR2 YNNKEL (reference sequence). Between the trimmed V and J ends, which lost 0 bases and 4 bases, there was a span of 18 bases. The chain's CDR3 is CASSQDRGTRGVTEAFF. DNA for the CDR3: TGTGCCAGCAGCCAAGATAGAGGGACCCGGGGGGTCACTGAAGCTTTCTTT.

The CDR3 region is CASSQQGAHEKLFF. The CDR3 region has the DNA TGTGCCAGCAGCCAACAGGGGGCGCATGAAAAACTGTTTTTT. The chain employs TRBV28 and TRBJ1-4, with 9 bases matching TRBD1. The CDR3 length is 14 residues. Germline lookup yields CDR1 MDHEN and CDR2 SYDVKM. The V gene end was trimmed by 6 bases and the J gene end by 6 bases; junction bases not matched to a gene: 5.